This record covers a single TCR beta chain. Its antigen is unidentified. Template switching added a universal primer site; cDNA carried unique molecular identifiers. MiXCR was run by TCRdb on the 5' RACE reads, yielding one entry per CDR3 protein. Among hundreds of thousands of distinct CDR3 sequences listed, around 24% were seen once. The sample originates from a study of identical twins. The study, taken as a whole, reports: Those out-of-frame alpha sequences shared by twins showed an excess of low generation probability.

These records were also assigned to another study, of T cells expressing NK-cell markers. Per that paper: It was sorted CD3+CD56+NKG2C+, CD3+CD56+NKG2C- and CD3+CD56-NKG2C+ T cells that supplied the TCR beta repertoires. HCMV specificity was not established for the expanded NKG2C+ T cell clones.

The receptor was derived from a woman between 18 and 30 years old in good health. Material: CD4+ T cells sorted from blood.

The CDR3 sequence: CASRGGQVNTEAFF. Here the CDR3 DNA reads TGTGCCAGCAGGGGAGGACAGGTGAACACTGAAGCTTTCTTT. The chain is built from TRBV6-2 or TRBV6-3 and TRBJ1-1, with 7 bases that match TRBD1. The CDR3 sequence is 14 residues long. With 6 bases clipped from V and 0 bases from J, the junction kept 4 bases outside the gene matches. Germline V lookup: CDR1 MNHEY, CDR2 SVGEGT.